These 21 T cell receptor beta chains share one sample of origin, sequenced in a study of blood T cell repertoires in COVID-19. Measured with immunoSEQ multiplex PCR; TCRdb has only the in-frame clones, and not every one. Of under 250,000 clones in the sample, 80% to 90% are singletons; the top ten hold around 6.5%. Specimen: peripheral blood. Every receptor here comes from a man aged 55 to 70 with acute or convalescent COVID-19.

The chain couples TRBV5-1 to TRBJ2-1; 8 bases fit TRBD2. Germline-derived CDR1 and CDR2 are SGHRS and YFSETQ. The CDR3 loop spans 14 amino acids. V was clipped by 2 bases and J by 12 bases; unmatched bases: 10. The CDR3 DNA sequence: TGCGCCAGCAGCTTCCGGGACACCCGGGGGGGGCAGTTCTTC. It is translated as CASSFRDTRGGQFF.

This clone has a single count. The chain employs TRBV15 and TRBJ2-7, with TRBD2 as a possible D gene (6 bases). CDR3 length: 16 residues. V lost 0 bases and J lost 3, with 15 bases in between. Germline loops: CDR1 LNHNV, CDR2 YYDKDF (reference sequence). In nucleotides, the CDR3 is TGTGCCACCAGCAGAGATCTGACTAGGTCGGGCTACGAGCAGTACTTC. It encodes CATSRDLTRSGYEQYF.

CDR3 sequence: CASSRSDRLNTEAFF. CDR3 DNA: TGCGCCAGCAGCCGCTCGGACAGGCTAAACACTGAAGCTTTCTTT. The genes are TRBV4-3 and TRBJ1-1, with 7 bases matching TRBD1. Germline V lookup: CDR1 LGHNA, CDR2 YSLEER. V gave up 4 bases and J gave up 2 bases; unmatched junction bases: 7. The CDR3 has 15 amino acids.

This chain connects TRBV5-4 to TRBJ2-7; TRBD2 aligns across 14 bases. This CDR3 contains 18 residues. From germline, CDR1 is SGHNT and CDR2 YYREEE (reference sequence). V gave up 3 bases and J gave up 4 bases; unmatched junction bases: 12. DNA for the CDR3: TGTGCCAGCAGCTCGGGGGGAAGACTAGCGGGAGGGGAATACGAGCAGTACTTC. Translating it yields CASSSGGRLAGGEYEQYF.

The chain uses TRBV27 and TRBJ2-5, with 7 bases lining up with TRBD1. The germline gives CDR1 MNHEY, CDR2 SMNVEV (reference sequence). Trimming cost V 5 bases and J 3 bases; bases outside gene matches: 9. There are 15 residues in the CDR3. CDR3 in DNA: TGTGCCAGCAGTGGCCGCCACAGGGGTGAAGAGACCCAGTACTTC. Protein sequence: CASSGRHRGEETQYF.

This chain links TRBV7-9 with TRBJ1-1; D is perhaps TRBD1 (5 bases). The CDR3 covers 13 residues. Germline assignment: CDR1 SEHNR and CDR2 FQNEAQ (reference sequence). Trimming shortened V by 5 bases and J by 7 bases, and 14 bases separated the two germline ends. The CDR3 reads CASSIRQLVEAFF. CDR3 coding DNA: TGTGCCAGCAGCATAAGACAGCTCGTTGAAGCTTTCTTT.

The rearrangement uses TRBV7-2 and TRBJ2-2, with D maybe TRBD2 (6 bases). The CDR3 runs 15 residues. V dropped 6 bases and J dropped 6 bases, with 17 bases sitting between them. Germline V gene data show CDR1 as SGHTA and CDR2 as FQGNSA. The CDR3 DNA is TGTGCCAGCAGGAATAGACTAGTGAGGGCCGGGGAGCTGTTTTTT. It is translated as CASRNRLVRAGELFF.

This sequence joins TRBV30 and TRBJ1-2; D is ambiguous. Germline V gives CDR1 GTSNPN, CDR2 SVGIG (reference sequence). The germline V and J ends were trimmed by 1 base and 3 bases, with 12 bases remaining between them. The length of the CDR3 is 14 residues. The CDR3 loop reads CAWSAGVSDYGYTF. The CDR3 region has the DNA TGTGCCTGGAGTGCCGGGGTCTCAGACTATGGCTACACCTTC. Using reference TRBV30 and TRBJ1-2 for the parts outside the CDR3, the full variable domain is SQTIHQWPATLVQPVGSPLSLECTVEGTSNPNLYWYRQAAGRGLQLLFYSVGIGQISSEVPQNLSASRPQDRQFILSSKKLLLSDSGFYLCAWSAGVSDYGYTFGSGTRLTVV.

CDR3 loop: CASSLVRGSTDEQYF. The CDR3 DNA reads as TGCGCCAGCAGCCTCGTTCGAGGAAGTACCGACGAGCAGTACTTC. The chain combines TRBV5-1 with TRBJ2-7; D is ambiguous. Trimming shortened V by 4 bases and J by 5 bases, and 19 bases separated the two germline ends. Germline lookup yields CDR1 SGHRS and CDR2 YFSETQ. This CDR3 contains 15 residues.

CDR3 DNA: TGTGCCAGCTCTACCGGGGGCAATCAGCCCCAGCATTTT. This codes for CASSTGGNQPQHF. The chain links TRBV18 to TRBJ1-5; D is undetermined. This CDR3 contains 13 residues. CDR1 and CDR2 from the germline V gene are KGHSH and LQKENI. Trimming shortened V by 6 bases and J by 2 bases, and 8 bases separated the two germline ends. Combining the CDR3 with reference TRBV18 and TRBJ1-5 gives the whole variable domain NAGVMQNPRHLVRRRGQEARLRCSPMKGHSHVYWYRQLPEEGLKFMVYLQKENIIDESGMPKERFSAEFPKEGPSILRIQQVVRGDSAAYFCASSTGGNQPQHFGDGTRLSIL.

This chain connects TRBV5-6 to TRBJ1-1; D perhaps matches TRBD1 (5 bases). With 0 bases removed from V and 11 bases from J, the gap between germline ends came to 8 bases. Looked up from germline, CDR1 is SGHDT and CDR2 is YYEEEE. The CDR3 sequence is 11 residues long. The CDR3 bases are TGTGCCAGCAGCTTGGCGGGGGTGGCTTTCTTT. It codes for CASSLAGVAFF.

This clone was recorded once. The chain is built from TRBV5-1 and TRBJ2-4; 10 positions match TRBD2. Germline CDR1 reads SGHRS; CDR2 reads YFSETQ. V dropped 4 bases and J dropped 7; count of bases not matched to a gene: 8. The CDR3 loop spans 15 amino acids. CDR3 in amino acids: CASSGTGTSVNIQYF. For the CDR3, the DNA is TGCGCCAGCAGCGGAACCGGGACTAGCGTGAACATTCAGTACTTC.

The gene calls are TRBV28 and TRBJ1-6; 9 nucleotides align to TRBD1. Looked up from germline, CDR1 is MDHEN and CDR2 is SYDVKM. V lost 8 bases to trimming and J lost 7 bases; unmatched junction nucleotides: 6. The CDR3 extends over 14 amino acids. CDR3 nucleotide sequence: TGTGCCAGCGGGGGGGACAGGGACAATTCACCCCTCCACTTT. Amino acids: CASGGDRDNSPLHF. Filled out from reference TRBV28 and TRBJ1-6, the complete variable domain reads DVKVTQSSRYLVKRTGEKVFLECVQDMDHENMFWYRQDPGLGLRLIYFSYDVKMKEKGDIPEGYSVSREKKERFSLILESASTNQTSMYLCASGGDRDNSPLHFGNGTRLTVT.

The V and J genes are TRBV7-9 and TRBJ2-1; 9 positions match TRBD2. The CDR3 sequence is 14 residues long. Germline assignment: CDR1 SEHNR and CDR2 FQNEAQ (reference sequence). V was pared by 5 bases and J by 6 bases, with 5 bases of the junction left unmatched. The CDR3 here is CASSRTSASNEQFF. CDR3 DNA: TGTGCCAGCAGCCGGACTAGCGCCTCCAATGAGCAGTTCTTC.

The chain couples TRBV9 to TRBJ1-5; 12 nucleotides align to TRBD1. Germline V gene sequence: CDR1 SGDLS, CDR2 YYNGEE. CDR3 length: 19 amino acids. V was clipped by 0 bases and J by 0 bases; unmatched bases: 7. The CDR3 DNA sequence: TGTGCCAGCAGCGTAGCGGGGGACAGGGGGCAGGATAGCAATCAGCCCCAGCATTTT. This encodes CASSVAGDRGQDSNQPQHF.

The genes are TRBV9 and TRBJ1-6; 8 bases are shared with TRBD1. V gave up 0 bases and J gave up 7 bases; unmatched junction bases: 3. Per the germline V gene, CDR1 is SGDLS and CDR2 is YYNGEE. CDR3 length: 15 amino acids. The CDR3 protein is CASSVEWTGNSPLHF. The CDR3 nucleotides are TGTGCCAGCAGCGTAGAATGGACAGGGAATTCACCCCTCCACTTT.

The chain is built from TRBV7-8 and TRBJ2-7; 10 bases line up with TRBD2. Germline loops: CDR1 SGHVS, CDR2 FQNEAQ. The trim removed 1 base at V and 1 base at J, leaving 4 bases unmatched. CDR3 size: 16 residues. This chain's CDR3 is CASSLVVTSGSYEQYF. The CDR3 DNA reads as TGTGCCAGCAGCTTAGTGGTGACTAGCGGGTCCTACGAGCAGTACTTC.

The chain has TRBV6-5 and TRBJ1-5; D unresolved. The CDR3 loop spans 13 amino acids. Germline values: CDR1 MNHEY, CDR2 SVGAGI. Trimming left V 7 bases short and J 6 bases short, with 13 bases between. The CDR3 protein is CASTRGEGQPQHF. Written as DNA, the CDR3 is TGTGCCAGCACCCGGGGAGAAGGTCAGCCCCAGCATTTT.

The rearrangement links TRBV18 to TRBJ1-4, with TRBD1 matching over 7 bases. The CDR3 totals 15 residues. Germline-derived CDR1 and CDR2 are KGHSH and LQKENI. Trimming at V came to 5 bases and at J to 8 bases, leaving 11 bases not matched to a gene. CDR3 bases: TGTGCCAGCTCAATCCGACAGGGAACGGAAGAAAAACTGTTTTTT. Its translation is CASSIRQGTEEKLFF. The variable domain in full, completed from reference TRBV18 and TRBJ1-4, reads NAGVMQNPRHLVRRRGQEARLRCSPMKGHSHVYWYRQLPEEGLKFMVYLQKENIIDESGMPKERFSAEFPKEGPSILRIQQVVRGDSAAYFCASSIRQGTEEKLFFGSGTQLSVL.

The chain links TRBV7-8 to TRBJ1-5; the D gene is possibly TRBD1 (5 bases). Trimming removed 2 bases at V and 5 bases at J, with 16 bases between. Germline-derived CDR1 and CDR2 are SGHVS and FQNEAQ. The CDR3 loop spans 16 amino acids. CDR3 in amino acids: CASSLTVRAIDQPQHF. CDR3 nucleotide sequence: TGTGCCAGCAGCTTAACCGTCAGGGCTATCGATCAGCCCCAGCATTTT.

This clone was found once. The rearrangement uses TRBV7-2 and TRBJ2-2; 9 bases are shared with TRBD1. CDR1 is SGHTA, CDR2 FQGNSA, per germline. The V segment lost 5 bases and the J segment 7 bases; nucleotides outside the gene matches: 11. The length of the CDR3 is 16 residues. The CDR3, as DNA: TGTGCCAGCAGCCCAGGGGACAGGGCGATTTTCGGGGAGCTGTTTTTT. Protein sequence: CASSPGDRAIFGELFF.